This entry lists 7 T cell receptor beta chains sequenced from one sample in a study of T cell repertoires in cytomegalovirus infection (dated by TCRdb to between 2018 and 2021). The listed sequencing device is Illumina HiSeq 1500. TCRdb reprocessed the public reads (quality trimming at Q25 with fastp, clone calling with MiXCR) and kept in-frame beta chains. Rows are unified per CDR3 protein, each entry keeping the most common DNA and genes. In all, the sample holds around 300,000 distinct CDR3 sequences, and 8% to 9.5% of those were seen once. Roughly 4% of the sample belongs to the ten largest clones. The specimen sequenced was PBMCs. The receptors originated from a human donor in good health (CMV status not recorded). Some clones in this sample may be carry-over from other donors' samples.

This clonotype was seen many times. V and J are TRBV11-1 and TRBJ1-1, with D maybe TRBD1 (6 bases). Germline CDR1 reads SGHAT; CDR2 reads FQDESV (reference sequence). The CDR3 sequence is 16 residues long. The V gene lost 5 bases and the J gene lost 0 bases, with 16 bases spanning the gap. The CDR3 reads CASSLLAGAMNTEAFF. CDR3 DNA sequence: TGTGCCAGCAGCCTTCTGGCAGGGGCCATGAACACTGAAGCTTTCTTT.

This clonotype was picked up many times. The J gene is TRBJ2-7, the V gene TRBV6-2 or TRBV6-3; D might be TRBD1 (5 bases). In germline, CDR1 is MNHEY, CDR2 SVGEGT. CDR3 length equals 16 residues. V was shortened by 2 bases and J by 1 base, with 15 bases between the two germline ends. The CDR3 loop reads CASSYQGTPGSYEQYF. CDR3 bases: TGTGCCAGCAGTTACCAGGGCACTCCTGGGTCCTACGAGCAGTACTTC.

This clonotype showed up many times. The V and J genes are TRBV7-2 and TRBJ2-1; 8 nucleotides match TRBD2. The CDR3 consists of 15 residues. J was trimmed by 2 bases and V by 6 bases; bases with no gene match: 6. CDR1 SGHTA and CDR2 FQGNSA come from the germline V gene. CDR3 in DNA: TGTGCCAGCAGGTCGAGCGGGGGTCCCTACAATGAGCAGTTCTTC. This sequence encodes CASRSSGGPYNEQFF.

This clonotype was recorded at least ten times. The chain joins TRBV6-2 or TRBV6-3 to TRBJ2-5; TRBD2 matches 8 bases. The CDR3 sequence is 15 residues long. The germline V gene encodes CDR1 MNHEY and CDR2 SVGEGT. V was pared by 3 bases and J by 0 bases, with 3 bases of the junction left unmatched. CDR3 loop: CASSYGAGDQETQYF. DNA of the CDR3: TGTGCCAGCAGTTATGGAGCGGGGGACCAAGAGACCCAGTACTTC.

This clonotype was recorded at least ten times. V and J are TRBV7-2 and TRBJ1-1; D ambiguous. Germline-derived CDR1 and CDR2 are SGHTA and FQGNSA. The CDR3 extends over 16 amino acids. V lost 2 bases, J lost 3 bases, and 16 bases lay in between. The DNA of the CDR3 is TGTGCCAGCAGCTTATTCCGGTCTCTGCGGGACACTGAAGCTTTCTTT. Translating it yields CASSLFRSLRDTEAFF.

At least ten counts were recorded for this clonotype. This chain joins TRBV12-3 or TRBV12-4 and TRBJ2-1, with D possibly being TRBD2 (5 bases). CDR3 length: 17 amino acids. The germline V and J ends were trimmed by 4 bases and 0 bases, with 16 bases remaining between them. In DNA form, the CDR3 reads TGTGCCAGCAGTTGGGGAGCCCTTTTTAGCTCCTACAATGAGCAGTTCTTC. Its protein is CASSWGALFSSYNEQFF.

The chain links TRBV12-3 or TRBV12-4 to TRBJ2-2; 8 nucleotides match TRBD1. The J segment lost 10 bases and the V segment lost 6 bases, leaving 10 bases of the junction unmatched. The CDR3 is 14 amino acids. CDR3 in DNA: TGTGCCAGCAGCTCCCCGGACAGGGTGGTGGAGCTGTTTTTT. The encoded protein is CASSSPDRVVELFF.